A selection of T cell receptor beta chains follows, all from one sample in a study of PD-1 blockade in classical Hodgkin lymphoma. Sequencing used immunoSEQ multiplex PCR; TCRdb keeps in-frame clones, though not all of them. The sample has approximately 26,000 clones; around three quarters are singletons. This specimen was peripheral blood mononuclear cells (PBMCs), taken before the second cycle of nivolumab. Source of these receptors: a human donor with classical Hodgkin lymphoma. Each CDR3 is given with its conserved first and last residue. Fields, in order: D gene, J gene, V gene, CDR3 protein. The D gene is left open where the match is weak.

TRBD2,TRBJ2-3,TRBV5-1,CASSLAGSSGNIDTQYF
.,TRBJ2-7,TRBV7-9,CASQVTGVNYEQYF
TRBD2,TRBJ2-3,TRBV28,CASSLVAGVYQTDTQYF
.,TRBJ1-1,TRBV15,CATSRPDPSGYTEAFF
TRBD2,TRBJ2-3,TRBV29-1,CSVDSGTSTDTQYF
.,TRBJ2-7,TRBV4-1,CASSQEGPWGQYF
TRBD2,TRBJ2-1,TRBV4-3,CASSQIAGSSYNEQFF
TRBD1,TRBJ1-1,TRBV7-9,CASSLQGVNTEAFF
.,TRBJ1-5,TRBV5-5,CASSLQWDQPQHF
.,TRBJ2-7,TRBV6-6,CASSGQRDNSYEQYF
.,TRBJ1-2,TRBV5-4,CASKLRGYGYTF
.,TRBJ1-2,TRBV2,CASSPSTGTYGYTF
.,TRBJ2-1,TRBV11-3,CASSLDRRGRRVYEQFF
TRBD2,TRBJ2-3,TRBV7-2,CASSLLAGVEDTQYF
.,TRBJ1-2,TRBV5-6,CASSLNMGRRNYGYTF
.,TRBJ2-1,TRBV7-2,CASTYTRSYNEQFF
.,TRBJ2-1,TRBV7-2,CASSLGLLWGEQFF
TRBD2,TRBJ2-1,TRBV10-3,CAISDPGGIYNEQFF
.,TRBJ2-1,TRBV27,CASGANSYNEQFF
TRBD1,TRBJ1-3,TRBV19,CASSRQGTSGNTIYF
.,TRBJ2-7,TRBV7-2,CASSLQGLSGEQYF
TRBD1,TRBJ2-7,TRBV29-1,CSVDFRGQGEDEQYF
TRBD2,TRBJ2-5,TRBV2,CASTGRVKGETQYF
TRBD1,TRBJ2-7,TRBV7-2,CASSHRGVTYEQYF
TRBD1,TRBJ2-5,TRBV2,CASSGAGGFQETQYF
TRBD2,TRBJ2-5,TRBV7-2,CASSFGLAGVGTQYF
TRBD2,TRBJ2-7,TRBV5-4,CASSPKTGTSGSEQYF
TRBD1,TRBJ2-7,TRBV5-8,CASSYDRGLTSYEQYF
TRBD1,TRBJ1-2,TRBV29-1,CSVGGQGVNGYTF
.,TRBJ2-7,TRBV4-3,CASSQDMASSYEQYF
.,TRBJ1-2,TRBV28,CASSPTSFNGYTF
TRBD1,TRBJ1-5,TRBV18,CASSPVEGAAVEAQHF
.,TRBJ2-1,TRBV2,CASSLGLNNEQFF
.,TRBJ2-3,TRBV7-2,CASSLVTGDTQYF
TRBD2,TRBJ2-1,TRBV7-8,CASSPGGAGGLPYNEQFF
TRBD2,TRBJ2-3,TRBV19,CASSRASGSHTQYF
.,TRBJ2-3,TRBV28,CASSLWVPRWKADTQYF
.,TRBJ1-2,TRBV20-1,CSARGEGGYTF
.,TRBJ2-6,TRBV28,CASSDLFGFGANVLTF
TRBD1,TRBJ1-2,TRBV28,CASSFPGQGNGYTF
.,TRBJ1-1,TRBV6-1,CASSEAGGLTEAFF
.,TRBJ2-3,TRBV6-5,CASSLWQYF
.,TRBJ2-2,TRBV10-1,CASSESRDPGELFF
TRBD1,TRBJ1-4,TRBV19,CASSMPPDREQNEKLFF
TRBD2,TRBJ2-7,TRBV10-3,CAISEGLAVEQYF
.,TRBJ2-6,TRBV28,CASSSHIRSGANVLTF
.,TRBJ1-2,TRBV4-2,CASSQDGHYGYTF
TRBD2,TRBJ2-1,TRBV4-3,CASSQEPGLVNNEQFF
TRBD2,TRBJ2-1,TRBV7-6,CASSFLLAGGEQFF
.,TRBJ2-1,TRBV18,CASSPLRETYNEQFF